A selection of T cell receptor beta chains follows, all from one sample in a study of blood T cells in healthy people across ages. TCRdb itself ran the 5' RACE reads through MiXCR, one entry per CDR3 protein. Of over 700,000 distinct CDR3 sequences listed, 53% were seen once; the top ten hold around 41%. Material: blood. These receptor sequences come from a man older than 75 in good health. The conserved cysteine and the conserved F or W are not part of the CDR3 here.

v_gene: TRBV20-1; j_gene: TRBJ2-3; CDR3aa: SASATSGVTDTQY
v_gene: TRBV27; j_gene: TRBJ2-6; CDR3aa: ASSFSGSGANVLT
v_gene: TRBV4-1; j_gene: -; CDR3aa: ASSQEGSGAASSYNEQY
v_gene: TRBV12-3/TRBV12-4; j_gene: TRBJ2-1; CDR3aa: ASSPLNPGTTEQF
v_gene: TRBV6-5; j_gene: TRBJ1-2; CDR3aa: ASSPRERSGGYT
v_gene: TRBV20-1; j_gene: TRBJ2-3; CDR3aa: SARPSRTGSTDTQY
v_gene: TRBV3-1; j_gene: TRBJ2-1; CDR3aa: ASSPRGSGSATYNEQF
v_gene: TRBV2; j_gene: -; CDR3aa: ASSERGTTSYEQY
v_gene: TRBV7-2; j_gene: TRBJ2-1; CDR3aa: ASSLGRGPIPNEQF
v_gene: TRBV27; j_gene: TRBJ1-1; CDR3aa: ASSLHRGGENTEAF
v_gene: TRBV12-3/TRBV12-4; j_gene: TRBJ2-6; CDR3aa: ASSLGKGANVLT
v_gene: TRBV9; j_gene: TRBJ2-3; CDR3aa: ASSALDSGRAVDTQY
v_gene: TRBV3-1; j_gene: -; CDR3aa: ASSPIPTGGQKTQY
v_gene: TRBV7-2; j_gene: TRBJ2-1; CDR3aa: ASSRQGSGDEQF
v_gene: TRBV24-1; j_gene: TRBJ2-7; CDR3aa: ATSDPSGGFYEQY
v_gene: TRBV7-9; j_gene: TRBJ2-1; CDR3aa: ASSEREQF
v_gene: TRBV7-2; j_gene: -; CDR3aa: TSSLGGYEQY
v_gene: TRBV9; j_gene: TRBJ1-2; CDR3aa: ASSPDSTGDGYT
v_gene: TRBV20-1; j_gene: TRBJ1-2; CDR3aa: SAPAGGSYGYT
v_gene: TRBV6-5; j_gene: TRBJ2-7; CDR3aa: ASISGRASSYEQY
v_gene: TRBV4-2; j_gene: TRBJ1-6; CDR3aa: ASSQFEVSNSPLH